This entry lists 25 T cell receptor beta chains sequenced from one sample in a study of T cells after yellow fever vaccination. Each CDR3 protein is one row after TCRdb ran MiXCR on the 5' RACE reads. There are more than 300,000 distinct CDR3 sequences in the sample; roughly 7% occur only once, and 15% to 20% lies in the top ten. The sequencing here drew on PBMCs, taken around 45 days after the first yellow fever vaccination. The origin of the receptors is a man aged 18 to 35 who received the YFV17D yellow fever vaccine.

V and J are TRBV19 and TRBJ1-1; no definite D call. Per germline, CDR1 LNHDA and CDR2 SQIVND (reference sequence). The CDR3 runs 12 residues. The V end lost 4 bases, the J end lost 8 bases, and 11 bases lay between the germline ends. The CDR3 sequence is CASSREGREAFF. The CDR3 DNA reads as TGTGCCAGTAGTAGGGAAGGACGAGAAGCTTTCTTT.

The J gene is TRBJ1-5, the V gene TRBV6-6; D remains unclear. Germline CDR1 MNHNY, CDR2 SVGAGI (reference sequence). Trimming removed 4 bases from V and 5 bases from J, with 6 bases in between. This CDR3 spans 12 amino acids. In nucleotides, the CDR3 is TGTGCCAGCAGTTCCGGGGATCAGCCCCAGCATTTT. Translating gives CASSSGDQPQHF.

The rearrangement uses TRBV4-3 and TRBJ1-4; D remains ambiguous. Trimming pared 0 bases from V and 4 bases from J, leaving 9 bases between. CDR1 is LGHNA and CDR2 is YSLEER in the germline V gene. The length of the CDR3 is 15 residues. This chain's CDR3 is CASSQERSINEKLFF. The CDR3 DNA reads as TGCGCCAGCAGCCAAGAGAGGAGTATTAATGAAAAACTGTTTTTT.

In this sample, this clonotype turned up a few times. The CDR3 loop reads CASVQGTYTGELFF. CDR3 coding DNA: TGCGCCAGTGTACAGGGGACCTACACCGGGGAGCTGTTTTTT. The chain combines TRBV5-1 with TRBJ2-2; TRBD1 matches 7 bases. From germline, CDR1 is SGHRS and CDR2 YFSETQ. CDR3 length: 14 residues. Trimming removed 8 bases from V and 3 bases from J; junction bases left unmatched: 7.

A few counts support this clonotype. As DNA, the CDR3 is TGTGCCAGCAGTTCCCACCGTTTCCCCGGGGAGCTGTTTTTT. This sequence encodes CASSSHRFPGELFF. This chain joins TRBV28 and TRBJ2-2; D remains ambiguous. With 4 bases removed from V and 6 bases from J, the gap between germline ends came to 12 bases. Germline V gene sequence: CDR1 MDHEN, CDR2 SYDVKM. The CDR3 consists of 14 residues.

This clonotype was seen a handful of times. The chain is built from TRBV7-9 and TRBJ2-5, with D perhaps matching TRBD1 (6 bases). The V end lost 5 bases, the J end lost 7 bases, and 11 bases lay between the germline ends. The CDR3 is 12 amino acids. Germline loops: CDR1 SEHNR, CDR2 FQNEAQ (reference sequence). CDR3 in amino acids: CASSPPTGTQYF. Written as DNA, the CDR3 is TGTGCCAGCAGCCCCCCGACAGGGACCCAGTACTTC.

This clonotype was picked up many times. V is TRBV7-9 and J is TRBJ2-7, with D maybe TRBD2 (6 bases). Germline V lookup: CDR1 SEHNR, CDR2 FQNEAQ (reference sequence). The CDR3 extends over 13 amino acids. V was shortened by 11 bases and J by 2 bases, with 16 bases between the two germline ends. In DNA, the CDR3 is TGTGCCCTCGGGCGGGACGGAACCTACGAGCAGTACTTC. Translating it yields CALGRDGTYEQYF.

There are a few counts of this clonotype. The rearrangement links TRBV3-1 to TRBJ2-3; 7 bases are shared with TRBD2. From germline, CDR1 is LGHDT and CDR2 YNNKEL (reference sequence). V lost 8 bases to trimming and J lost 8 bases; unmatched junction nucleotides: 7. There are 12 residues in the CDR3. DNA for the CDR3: TGTGCCAGCGGACTAGGATCGGGTACGCAGTATTTT. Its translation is CASGLGSGTQYF.

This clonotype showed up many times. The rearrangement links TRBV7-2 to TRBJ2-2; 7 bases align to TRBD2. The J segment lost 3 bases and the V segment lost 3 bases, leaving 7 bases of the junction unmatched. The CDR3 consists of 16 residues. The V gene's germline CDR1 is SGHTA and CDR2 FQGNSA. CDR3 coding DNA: TGTGCCAGCAGCTTGCTGGGGGGGTTGGACACCGGGGAGCTGTTTTTT. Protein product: CASSLLGGLDTGELFF.

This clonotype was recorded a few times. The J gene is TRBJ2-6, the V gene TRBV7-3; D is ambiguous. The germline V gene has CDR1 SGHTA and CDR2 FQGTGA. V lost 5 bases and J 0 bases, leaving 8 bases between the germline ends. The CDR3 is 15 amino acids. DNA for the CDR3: TGTGCCAGCAGCCCCCAGTTCTCTGGGGCCAACGTCCTGACTTTC. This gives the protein CASSPQFSGANVLTF.

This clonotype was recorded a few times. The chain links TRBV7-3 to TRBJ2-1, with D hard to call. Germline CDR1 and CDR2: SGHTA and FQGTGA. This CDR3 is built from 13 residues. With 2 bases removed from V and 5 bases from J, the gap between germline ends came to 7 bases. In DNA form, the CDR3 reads TGTGCCAGCAGCTTATTCTCTCACAATGAGCAGTTCTTC. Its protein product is CASSLFSHNEQFF.

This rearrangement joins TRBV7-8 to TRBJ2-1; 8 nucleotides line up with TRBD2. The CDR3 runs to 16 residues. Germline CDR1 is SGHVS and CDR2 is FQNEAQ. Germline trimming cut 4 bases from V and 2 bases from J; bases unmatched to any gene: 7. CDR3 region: CASSYIAGITYNEQFF. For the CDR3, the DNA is TGTGCCAGCAGCTATATAGCGGGAATAACCTACAATGAGCAGTTCTTC.

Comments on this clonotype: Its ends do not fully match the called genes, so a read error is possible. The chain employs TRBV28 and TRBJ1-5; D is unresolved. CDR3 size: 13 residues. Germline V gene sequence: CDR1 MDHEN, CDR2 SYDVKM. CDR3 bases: TGTGACAGCAGTCCGGACCCGGGATGGCCCCAGCATTTT. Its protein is CDSSPDPGWPQHF.

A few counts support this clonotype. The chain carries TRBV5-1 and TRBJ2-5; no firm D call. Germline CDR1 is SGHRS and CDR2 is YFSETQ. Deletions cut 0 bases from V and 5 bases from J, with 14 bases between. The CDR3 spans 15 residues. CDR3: CASSLALDVWETQYF. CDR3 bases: TGCGCCAGCAGCTTGGCCCTTGACGTCTGGGAGACCCAGTACTTC.

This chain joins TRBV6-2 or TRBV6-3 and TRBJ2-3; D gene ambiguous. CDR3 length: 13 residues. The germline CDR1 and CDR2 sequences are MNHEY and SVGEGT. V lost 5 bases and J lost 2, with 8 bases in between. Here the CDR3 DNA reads TGTGCCAGCAGTCCCGGTCTCACAGATACGCAGTATTTT. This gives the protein CASSPGLTDTQYF.

This CDR3 reads CASSRRQIKNTEAFF. The CDR3, as DNA: TGTGCCAGCAGCAGAAGACAGATAAAAAACACTGAAGCTTTCTTT. The chain combines TRBV7-2 with TRBJ1-1; weak D call: TRBD1 (5 bases). The V and J ends lost 5 bases and 2 bases respectively, with 15 bases between them. Germline V gene lookup returns CDR1 SGHTA and CDR2 FQGNSA. The CDR3 is 15 amino acids. Together with reference TRBV7-2 and TRBJ1-1, the CDR3 gives the full variable domain: GAGVSQSPSNKVTEKGKDVELRCDPISGHTALYWYRQSLGQGLEFLIYFQGNSAPDKSGLPSDRFSAERTGGSVSTLTIQRTQQEDSAVYLCASSRRQIKNTEAFFGQGTRLTVV.

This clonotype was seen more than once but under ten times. Here the CDR3 reads CASSFPGIGNEQFF. CDR3 sequence (DNA): TGTGCCAGCAGCTTCCCGGGAATTGGCAATGAGCAGTTCTTC. This chain links TRBV7-9 with TRBJ2-1, with a tentative D call TRBD2 (5 bases). Germline V CDR1 and CDR2: SEHNR, FQNEAQ (reference sequence). CDR3 length: 14 amino acids. The V and J ends lost 3 bases and 6 bases respectively, with 12 bases between them. The variable domain in full, completed from reference TRBV7-9 and TRBJ2-1, reads DTGVSQNPRHKITKRGQNVTFRCDPISEHNRLYWYRQTLGQGPEFLTYFQNEAQLEKSRLLSDRFSAERPKGSFSTLEIQRTEQGDSAMYLCASSFPGIGNEQFFGPGTRLTVL.

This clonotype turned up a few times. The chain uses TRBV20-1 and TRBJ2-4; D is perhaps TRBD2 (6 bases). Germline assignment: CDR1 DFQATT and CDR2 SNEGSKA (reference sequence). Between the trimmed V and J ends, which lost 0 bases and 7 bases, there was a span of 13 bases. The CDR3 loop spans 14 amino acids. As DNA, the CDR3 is TGCAGTGCTAGAGATCGAGGAGGGATGAACATTCAGTACTTC. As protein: CSARDRGGMNIQYF.

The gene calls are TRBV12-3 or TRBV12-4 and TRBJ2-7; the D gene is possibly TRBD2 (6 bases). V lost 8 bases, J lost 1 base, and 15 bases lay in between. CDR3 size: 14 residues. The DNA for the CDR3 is TGTGCCAGCTCCCCCCGGGGGAATTCCTACGAGCAGTACGTC. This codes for CASSPRGNSYEQYV.

The CDR3 reads CSAEDPQSRYEQYF. Here the CDR3 DNA reads TGCAGTGCAGAAGATCCCCAGTCGAGGTACGAGCAGTACTTC. The chain is built from TRBV20-1 and TRBJ2-7; no definite D call. The germline gives CDR1 DFQATT, CDR2 SNEGSKA (reference sequence). The V gene lost 6 bases and the J gene lost 4 bases, with 19 bases spanning the gap. The CDR3 has 14 residues.

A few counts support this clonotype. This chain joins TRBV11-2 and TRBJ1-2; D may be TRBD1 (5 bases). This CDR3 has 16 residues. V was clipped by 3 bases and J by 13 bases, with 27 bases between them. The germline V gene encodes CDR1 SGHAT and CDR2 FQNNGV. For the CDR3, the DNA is TGTGCCAGCAGCTTCCCCCTTGGGACTCCTCTATGGCTATTCACCTTC. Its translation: CASSFPLGTPLWLFTF.

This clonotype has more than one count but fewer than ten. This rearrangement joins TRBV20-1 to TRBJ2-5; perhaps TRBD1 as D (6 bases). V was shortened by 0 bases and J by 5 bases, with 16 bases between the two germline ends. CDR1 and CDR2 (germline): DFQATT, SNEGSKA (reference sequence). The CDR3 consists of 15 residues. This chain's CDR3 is CSARDPRGAGETQYF. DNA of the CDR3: TGCAGTGCTAGAGATCCCAGGGGCGCAGGGGAGACCCAGTACTTC.

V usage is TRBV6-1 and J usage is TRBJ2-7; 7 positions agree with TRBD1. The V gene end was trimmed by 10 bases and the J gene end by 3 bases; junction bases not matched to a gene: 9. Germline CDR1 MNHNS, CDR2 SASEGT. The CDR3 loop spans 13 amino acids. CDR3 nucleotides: TGTGCCACTTCGTCCGGGACAGACTACGAGCAGTACTTC. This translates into CATSSGTDYEQYF.

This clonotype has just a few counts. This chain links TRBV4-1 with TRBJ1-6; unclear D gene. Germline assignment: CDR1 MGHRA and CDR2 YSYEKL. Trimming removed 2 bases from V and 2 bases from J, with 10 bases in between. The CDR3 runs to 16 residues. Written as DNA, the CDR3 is TGCGCCAGCAGCCAATTTTCCGGTACCTATAATTCACCCCTCCACTTT. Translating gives CASSQFSGTYNSPLHF.

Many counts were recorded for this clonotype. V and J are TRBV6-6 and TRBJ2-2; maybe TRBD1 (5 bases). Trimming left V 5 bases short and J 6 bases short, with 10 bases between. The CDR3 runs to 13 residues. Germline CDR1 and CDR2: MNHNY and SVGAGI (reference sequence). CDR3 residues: CASSPQGAGELFF. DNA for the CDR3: TGTGCCAGCAGTCCACAAGGGGCCGGGGAGCTGTTTTTT.